The 20 T cell receptor beta chains below come from one sample, sequenced in a study of T cells expressing NK-cell markers. TCRdb reprocessed the 5' RACE reads and keeps a single row for each CDR3 protein, giving no DNA. This sample's table has over 250,000 distinct CDR3 sequences. Sequencing was done on a sample of blood T cells: a sorted CD56 or NKG2C T cell subset, CD4+ or CD8+ T cells, or bulk PBMC T cells (not recorded which). These TCRs come from a woman aged 18 to 75 in good health.

The chain combines TRBV7-9 with TRBJ2-5; TCRdb names TRBD2, which stays unverified in the absence of DNA. Germline V gene sequence: CDR1 SEHNR, CDR2 FQNEAQ (reference sequence). The CDR3 contains 15 residues. Here the CDR3 reads CASSLRLAGYETQYF.

The rearrangement links TRBV6-1 to TRBJ2-2; the D call of TRBD1 rests on TCRdb alone, since no DNA is present to check it. The CDR3 sequence is 13 residues long. Germline V CDR1 and CDR2: MNHNS, SASEGT. This CDR3 is CASGRQHTGELFF.

This chain uses TRBV24-1 with TRBJ2-2; TCRdb picks TRBD1, but there is no DNA to check that call. CDR1 and CDR2 from the germline V gene are KGHDR and SFDVKD. The CDR3 loop spans 17 amino acids. The CDR3 reads CATEKSGSGTAAGELFF.

The chain couples TRBV4-3 to TRBJ1-1. Germline CDR1 reads LGHNA; CDR2 reads YSLEER. The CDR3 covers 13 residues. The CDR3 protein is CASSQEPRTEAFF.

The chain links TRBV7-2 to TRBJ2-3; TCRdb outputs TRBD2, but without DNA this stays unchecked. The CDR3 loop spans 16 amino acids. CDR1 and CDR2 from the germline V gene are SGHTA and FQGNSA. The CDR3 sequence is CASSLVVRQGPDTQYF. The entire variable domain, with the rest obtained from reference TRBV7-2 and TRBJ2-3, is as follows: GAGVSQSPSNKVTEKGKDVELRCDPISGHTALYWYRQSLGQGLEFLIYFQGNSAPDKSGLPSDRFSAERTGGSVSTLTIQRTQQEDSAVYLCASSLVVRQGPDTQYFGPGTRLTVL.

The CDR3 sequence is CASSYHEISSLLAEETQYF. The chain links TRBV6-5 to TRBJ2-5; checking the TCRdb D call of TRBD2 is not possible without DNA. The CDR3 is made up of 19 amino acids. The germline V gene has CDR1 MNHEY and CDR2 SVGAGI.

The chain uses TRBV29-1 and TRBJ2-3; TCRdb selects TRBD1, and the lack of DNA leaves this call unchecked. The CDR3 has 16 amino acids. Per the germline V gene, CDR1 is SQVTM and CDR2 is ANQGSEA. The CDR3 is CSVEGGQGWGTDTQYF.

The V call is TRBV20-1, the J call TRBJ2-7; TCRdb outputs TRBD1, but without DNA this stays unchecked. Germline CDR1 is DFQATT and CDR2 is SNEGSKA (reference sequence). The CDR3 consists of 15 residues. CDR3 sequence: CSASESGGGLYEQYF.

The chain combines TRBV6-1 with TRBJ1-3. Germline lookup yields CDR1 MNHNS and CDR2 SASEGT. The CDR3 covers 15 residues. CDR3 sequence reads: CASSLYMSSGNTIYF.

The chain employs TRBV5-1 and TRBJ2-2; absent DNA, TCRdb's TRBD1 call cannot be checked. This CDR3 is 15 amino acids long. Germline V gene data show CDR1 as SGHRS and CDR2 as YFSETQ. This CDR3 is CASIPGPPNTGELFF.

The rearrangement joins TRBV7-2 to TRBJ1-3. The CDR3 contains 16 residues. Germline-derived CDR1 and CDR2 are SGHTA and FQGNSA. CDR3 sequence: CASSPRTGEYGNTIYF.

This chain links TRBV6-5 with TRBJ2-2; the TCRdb call, TRBD1, lacks DNA for checking. The CDR3 is 15 amino acids. Germline V gene lookup returns CDR1 MNHEY and CDR2 SVGAGI. CDR3 protein: CASSSWTAFTGELFF.

The chain is built from TRBV6-2 or TRBV6-3 and TRBJ2-1; TCRdb's D call of TRBD2 is untestable without DNA. CDR3 length: 16 amino acids. Germline V gene lookup returns CDR1 MNHEY and CDR2 SVGEGT. The CDR3 sequence: CASSSSIAESYNEQFF.

The chain links TRBV19 to TRBJ2-3; TCRdb reports TRBD1, a call that lacks DNA to check it against. Per the germline V gene, CDR1 is LNHDA and CDR2 is SQIVND (reference sequence). This CDR3 contains 17 residues. This CDR3 is CASSIDAPAGSTDTQYF.

The chain combines TRBV29-1 with TRBJ2-3; there is no DNA to check the TCRdb D call of TRBD1. Germline V CDR1 and CDR2: SQVTM, ANQGSEA. This CDR3 is 15 amino acids long. CDR3 amino acids: CSVDPDRTPTDTQYF.

The chain combines TRBV12-3 or TRBV12-4 with TRBJ1-4; TCRdb's D call of TRBD1 is untestable without DNA. The CDR3 covers 14 residues. The CDR3 sequence: CASSGTGSGEKLFF.

The V call is TRBV20-1, the J call TRBJ2-1; TCRdb reports TRBD2, a call that lacks DNA to check it against. The CDR3 is 15 residues long. CDR1 is DFQATT, CDR2 SNEGSKA, per germline (reference sequence). The chain's CDR3 is CSARDRVAGGNEQFF.

The chain is built from TRBV11-2 and TRBJ1-1. Germline V gives CDR1 SGHAT, CDR2 FQNNGV. This CDR3 has 16 residues. The chain's CDR3 is CASSLRGRGMNTEAFF.

The chain combines TRBV6-5 with TRBJ2-5. The CDR3 has 15 residues. The germline V gene encodes CDR1 MNHEY and CDR2 SVGAGI. CDR3 region: CASSYAGSYQETQYF.

The chain links TRBV5-4 to TRBJ2-1; without DNA, the TCRdb call of TRBD1 cannot be checked. Germline CDR1 SGHNT, CDR2 YYREEE (reference sequence). The CDR3 covers 15 residues. CDR3 region: CASSIGTGSRNEQFF.